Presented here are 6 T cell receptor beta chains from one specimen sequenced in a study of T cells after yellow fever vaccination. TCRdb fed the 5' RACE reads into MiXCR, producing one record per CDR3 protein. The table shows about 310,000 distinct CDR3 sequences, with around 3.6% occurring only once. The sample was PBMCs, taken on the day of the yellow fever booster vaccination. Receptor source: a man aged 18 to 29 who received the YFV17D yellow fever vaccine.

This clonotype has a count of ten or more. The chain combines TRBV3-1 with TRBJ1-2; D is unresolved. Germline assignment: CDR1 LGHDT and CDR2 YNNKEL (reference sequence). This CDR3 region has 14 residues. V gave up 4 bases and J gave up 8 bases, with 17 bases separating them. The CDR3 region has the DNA TGTGCCAGCAGCCCTTACAGTAGCCCCGGGGGCTACACCTTC. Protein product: CASSPYSSPGGYTF. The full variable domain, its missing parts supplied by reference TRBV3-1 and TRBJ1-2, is DTAVSQTPKYLVTQMGNDKSIKCEQNLGHDTMYWYKQDSKKFLKIMFSYNNKELIINETVPNRFSPKSPDKAHLNLHINSLELGDSAVYFCASSPYSSPGGYTFGSGTRLTVV.

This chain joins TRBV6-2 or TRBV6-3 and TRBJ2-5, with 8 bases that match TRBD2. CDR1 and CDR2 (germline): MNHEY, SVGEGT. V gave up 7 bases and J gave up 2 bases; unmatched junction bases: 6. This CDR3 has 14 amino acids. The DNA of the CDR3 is TGTGCCAGCACCCCAGGCGGGGGGCAAGAGACCCAGTACTTC. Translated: CASTPGGGQETQYF.

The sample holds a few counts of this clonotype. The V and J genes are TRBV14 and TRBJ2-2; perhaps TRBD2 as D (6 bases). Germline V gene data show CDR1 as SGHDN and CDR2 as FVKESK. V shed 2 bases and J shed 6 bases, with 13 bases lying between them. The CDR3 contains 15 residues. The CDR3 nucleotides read TGTGCCAGCAGCCAATTCGGTGGAGGGGCCGGGGAGCTGTTTTTT. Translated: CASSQFGGGAGELFF.

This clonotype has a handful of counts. CDR3 residues: CASSPNSANYGYTF. The CDR3 DNA follows: TGTGCCAGCTCACCAAACAGTGCTAACTATGGCTACACCTTC. The V gene is TRBV18, the J gene TRBJ1-2, with D uncertain. The CDR3 contains 14 residues. V lost 2 bases to trimming and J lost 0 bases, with 7 bases between them. Per germline, CDR1 KGHSH and CDR2 LQKENI. Full variable domain (outside the CDR3, taken from reference TRBV18 and TRBJ1-2): NAGVMQNPRHLVRRRGQEARLRCSPMKGHSHVYWYRQLPEEGLKFMVYLQKENIIDESGMPKERFSAEFPKEGPSILRIQQVVRGDSAAYFCASSPNSANYGYTFGSGTRLTVV.

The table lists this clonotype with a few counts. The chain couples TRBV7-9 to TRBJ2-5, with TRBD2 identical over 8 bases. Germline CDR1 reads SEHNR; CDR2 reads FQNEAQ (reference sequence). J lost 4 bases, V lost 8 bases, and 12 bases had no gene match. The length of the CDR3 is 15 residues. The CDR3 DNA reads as TGTGCCAGCTCTGCCTTTAGCGGGGCGGTAGAGACCCAGTACTTC. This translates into CASSAFSGAVETQYF. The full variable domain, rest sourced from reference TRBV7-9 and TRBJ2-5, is DTGVSQNPRHKITKRGQNVTFRCDPISEHNRLYWYRQTLGQGPEFLTYFQNEAQLEKSRLLSDRFSAERPKGSFSTLEIQRTEQGDSAMYLCASSAFSGAVETQYFGPGTRLLVL.

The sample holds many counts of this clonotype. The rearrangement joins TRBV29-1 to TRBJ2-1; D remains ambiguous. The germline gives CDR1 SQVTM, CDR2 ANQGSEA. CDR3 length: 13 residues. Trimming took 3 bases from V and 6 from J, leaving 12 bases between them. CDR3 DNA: TGCAGCGTTGACCCACTTCAGGCCAATGAGCAGTTCTTC. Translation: CSVDPLQANEQFF.